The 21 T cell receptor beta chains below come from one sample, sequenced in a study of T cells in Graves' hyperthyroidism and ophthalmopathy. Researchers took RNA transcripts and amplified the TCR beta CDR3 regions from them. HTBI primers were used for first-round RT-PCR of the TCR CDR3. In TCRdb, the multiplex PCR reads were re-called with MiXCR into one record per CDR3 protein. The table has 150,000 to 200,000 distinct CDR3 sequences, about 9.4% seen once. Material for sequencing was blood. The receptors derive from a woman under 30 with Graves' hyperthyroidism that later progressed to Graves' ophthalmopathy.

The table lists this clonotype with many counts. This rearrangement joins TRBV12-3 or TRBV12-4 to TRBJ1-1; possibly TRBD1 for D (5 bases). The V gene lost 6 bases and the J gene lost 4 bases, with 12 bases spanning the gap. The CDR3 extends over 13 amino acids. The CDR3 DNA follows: TGTGCCAGCAGGCAGGGCGGGGGCACTGAAGCTTTCTTT. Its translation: CASRQGGGTEAFF.

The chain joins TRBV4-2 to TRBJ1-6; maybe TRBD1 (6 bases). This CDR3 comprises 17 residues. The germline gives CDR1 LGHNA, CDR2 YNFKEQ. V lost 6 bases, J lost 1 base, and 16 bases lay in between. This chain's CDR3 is CASRGQEQGSYNSPLHF. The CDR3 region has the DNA TGTGCCAGCAGGGGCCAAGAACAGGGTTCCTATAATTCACCCCTCCACTTT.

The CDR3 reads CASSQGRSQTFTYEQYF. For the CDR3, the DNA is TGCGCCAGCAGCCAAGGCAGGTCACAGACTTTTACCTACGAGCAGTACTTC. The rearrangement uses TRBV4-1 and TRBJ2-7; D call uncertain. Trimming took 1 base from V and 2 from J, leaving 18 bases between them. The CDR3 length is 17 residues. Germline CDR1 is MGHRA and CDR2 is YSYEKL.

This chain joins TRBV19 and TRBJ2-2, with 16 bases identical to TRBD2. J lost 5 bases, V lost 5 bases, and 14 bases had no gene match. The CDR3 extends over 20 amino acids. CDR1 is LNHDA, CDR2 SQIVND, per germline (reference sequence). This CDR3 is CASSSPGLAGGPGTTGELFF. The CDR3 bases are TGTGCCAGTAGTTCTCCGGGACTAGCGGGGGGGCCTGGGACTACCGGGGAGCTGTTTTTT.

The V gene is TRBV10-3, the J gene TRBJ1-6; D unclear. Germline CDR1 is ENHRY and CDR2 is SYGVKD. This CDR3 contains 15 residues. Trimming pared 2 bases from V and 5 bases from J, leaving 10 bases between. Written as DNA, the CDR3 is TGTGCCATCAGTGAGGAGTGGGCTAATAATTCACCCCTCCACTTT. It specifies CAISEEWANNSPLHF.

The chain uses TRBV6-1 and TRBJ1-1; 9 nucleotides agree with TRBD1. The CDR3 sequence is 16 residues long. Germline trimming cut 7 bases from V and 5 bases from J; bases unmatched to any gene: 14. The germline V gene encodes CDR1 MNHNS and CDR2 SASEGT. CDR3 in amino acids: CASIPGQGRYWTEAFF. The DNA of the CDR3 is TGTGCCAGCATCCCGGGACAGGGAAGGTATTGGACTGAAGCTTTCTTT.

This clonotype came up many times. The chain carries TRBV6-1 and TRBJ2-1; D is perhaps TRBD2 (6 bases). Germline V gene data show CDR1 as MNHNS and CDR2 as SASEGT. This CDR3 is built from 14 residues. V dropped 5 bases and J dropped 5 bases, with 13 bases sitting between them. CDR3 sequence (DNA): TGTGCCAGCAGTCCCTCGGGACTTCACAATGAGCAGTTCTTC. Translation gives CASSPSGLHNEQFF.

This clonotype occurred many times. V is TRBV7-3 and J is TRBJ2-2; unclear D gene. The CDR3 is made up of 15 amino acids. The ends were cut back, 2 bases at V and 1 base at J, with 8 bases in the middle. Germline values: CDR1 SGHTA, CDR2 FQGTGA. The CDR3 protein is CASSLGVGNTGELFF. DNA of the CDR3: TGTGCCAGCAGCTTAGGAGTTGGGAACACCGGGGAGCTGTTTTTT.

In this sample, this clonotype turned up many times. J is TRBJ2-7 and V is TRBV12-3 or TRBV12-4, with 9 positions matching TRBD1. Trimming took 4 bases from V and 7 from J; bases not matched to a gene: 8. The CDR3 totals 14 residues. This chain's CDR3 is CASSSSDRGGEQYF. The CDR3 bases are TGTGCCAGCAGTTCCTCGGACAGGGGTGGGGAGCAGTACTTC.

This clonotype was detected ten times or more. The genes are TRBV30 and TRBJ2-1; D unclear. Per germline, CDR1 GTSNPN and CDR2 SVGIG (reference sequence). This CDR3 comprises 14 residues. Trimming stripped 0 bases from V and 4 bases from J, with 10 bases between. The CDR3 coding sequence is TGTGCCTGGAGTGTAACTTTGGATTACAATGAGCAGTTCTTC. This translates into CAWSVTLDYNEQFF.

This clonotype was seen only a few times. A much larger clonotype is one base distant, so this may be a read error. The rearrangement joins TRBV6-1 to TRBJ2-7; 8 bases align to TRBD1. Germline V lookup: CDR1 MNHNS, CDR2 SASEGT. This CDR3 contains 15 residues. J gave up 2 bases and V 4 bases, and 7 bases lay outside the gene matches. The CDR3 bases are TGTGCCAGCAGTGGGCCGGGACAGGAGGCCTACGAGCAGTACTTC. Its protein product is CASSGPGQEAYEQYF.

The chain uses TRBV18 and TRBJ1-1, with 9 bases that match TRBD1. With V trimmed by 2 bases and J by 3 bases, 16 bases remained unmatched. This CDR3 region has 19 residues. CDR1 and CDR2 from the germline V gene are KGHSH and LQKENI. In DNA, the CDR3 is TGTGCCAGCTCACCAGCGGGACAGGGTGTTCGTCGGTGGGACACTGAAGCTTTCTTT. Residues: CASSPAGQGVRRWDTEAFF.

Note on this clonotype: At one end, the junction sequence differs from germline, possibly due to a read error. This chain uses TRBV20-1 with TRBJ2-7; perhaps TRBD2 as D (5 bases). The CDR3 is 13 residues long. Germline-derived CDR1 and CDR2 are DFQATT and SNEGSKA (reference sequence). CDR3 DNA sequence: TGCAGTGCCATAGGGATGGGGAGATACGAGCAGTGCTTC. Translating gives CSAIGMGRYEQCF.

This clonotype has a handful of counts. The CDR3 DNA reads TGTGCCAGCAGTTCCGGGACTACCCATCAAACCGGGGAGCTGTTTTTT. Translating it yields CASSSGTTHQTGELFF. V gene TRBV12-3 or TRBV12-4 combines with J gene TRBJ2-2, with TRBD2 matching 7 bases. The ends lost 4 bases at V and 5 bases at J; junction bases unmatched: 10. The CDR3 extends over 16 amino acids.

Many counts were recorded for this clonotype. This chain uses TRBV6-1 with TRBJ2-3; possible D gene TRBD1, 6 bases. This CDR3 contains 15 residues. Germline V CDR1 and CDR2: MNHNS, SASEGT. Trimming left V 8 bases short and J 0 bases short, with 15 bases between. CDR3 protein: CASGGGGSSTDTQYF. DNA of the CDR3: TGTGCCAGCGGGGGCGGAGGATCTAGCACAGATACGCAGTATTTT.

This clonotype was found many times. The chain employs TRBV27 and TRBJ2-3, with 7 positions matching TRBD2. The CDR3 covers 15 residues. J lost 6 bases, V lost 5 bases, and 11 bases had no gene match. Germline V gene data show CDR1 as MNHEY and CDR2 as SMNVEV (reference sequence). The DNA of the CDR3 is TGTGCCAGCAGTACACTAGGGGAGGGTTGGGATACGCAGTATTTT. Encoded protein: CASSTLGEGWDTQYF.

The CDR3 sequence: CASSPILNRDGRMNTEAFF. The CDR3 DNA is TGTGCCAGCTCACCCATTCTAAACAGGGACGGACGAATGAACACTGAAGCTTTCTTT. The chain combines TRBV18 with TRBJ1-1; D possibly corresponds to TRBD1 (6 bases). From germline, CDR1 is KGHSH and CDR2 LQKENI. The CDR3 covers 19 residues. V was shortened by 3 bases and J by 0 bases, with 23 bases between the two germline ends.

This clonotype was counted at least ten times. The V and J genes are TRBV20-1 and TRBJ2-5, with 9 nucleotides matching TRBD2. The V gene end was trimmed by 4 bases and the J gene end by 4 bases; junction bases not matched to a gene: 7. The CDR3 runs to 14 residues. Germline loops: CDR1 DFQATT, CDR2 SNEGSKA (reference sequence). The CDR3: CSATPSGGRETQYF. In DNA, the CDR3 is TGCAGTGCTACCCCAAGCGGGGGGAGAGAGACCCAGTACTTC.

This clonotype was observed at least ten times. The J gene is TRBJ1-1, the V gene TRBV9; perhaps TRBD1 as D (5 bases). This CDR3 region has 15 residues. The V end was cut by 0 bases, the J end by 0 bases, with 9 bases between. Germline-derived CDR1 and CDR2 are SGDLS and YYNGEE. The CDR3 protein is CASSVGGGVNTEAFF. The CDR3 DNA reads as TGTGCCAGCAGCGTAGGGGGGGGGGTGAACACTGAAGCTTTCTTT.

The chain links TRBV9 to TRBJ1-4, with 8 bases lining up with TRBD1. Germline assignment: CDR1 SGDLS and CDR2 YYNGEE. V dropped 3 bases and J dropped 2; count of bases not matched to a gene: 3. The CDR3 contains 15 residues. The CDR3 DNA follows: TGTGCCAGCAGCGCCGGACAGGGCACTAATGAAAAACTGTTTTTT. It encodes CASSAGQGTNEKLFF.

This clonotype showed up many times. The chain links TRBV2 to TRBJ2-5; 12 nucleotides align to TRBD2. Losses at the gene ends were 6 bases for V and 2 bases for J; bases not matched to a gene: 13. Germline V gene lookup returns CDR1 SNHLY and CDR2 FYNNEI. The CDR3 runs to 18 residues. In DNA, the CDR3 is TGTGCCAGCAGAGGTCTAGCGGGAGGGACCATAGCTCAAGAGACCCAGTACTTC. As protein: CASRGLAGGTIAQETQYF.